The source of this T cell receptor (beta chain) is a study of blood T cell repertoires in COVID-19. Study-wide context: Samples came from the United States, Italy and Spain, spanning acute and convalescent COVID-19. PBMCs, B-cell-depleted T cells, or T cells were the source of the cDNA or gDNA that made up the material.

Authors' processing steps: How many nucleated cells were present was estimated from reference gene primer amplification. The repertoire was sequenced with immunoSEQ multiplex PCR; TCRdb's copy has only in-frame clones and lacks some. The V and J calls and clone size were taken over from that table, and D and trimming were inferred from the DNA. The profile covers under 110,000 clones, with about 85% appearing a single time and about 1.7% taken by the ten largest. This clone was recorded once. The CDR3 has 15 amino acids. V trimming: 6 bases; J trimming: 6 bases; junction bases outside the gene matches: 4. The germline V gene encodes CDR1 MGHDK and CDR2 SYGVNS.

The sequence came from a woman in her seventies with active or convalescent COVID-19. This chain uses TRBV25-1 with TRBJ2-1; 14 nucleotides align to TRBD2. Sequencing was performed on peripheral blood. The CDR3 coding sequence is TGTGCCAGCAGCAAGACTAGCGGGAGGGCCAATGAGCAGTTCTTC. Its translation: CASSKTSGRANEQFF.